The rows below give T cell receptor beta chains drawn from one sample of a study of shared clonotypes between healthy human individuals. TCRdb keeps only in-frame clones here, not all; method: immunoSEQ multiplex PCR. Here the sample spans about a million clones, around three quarters being singletons. The sample consisted of memory CD4+ T cells sorted from blood. These receptors were taken from a man aged 18-30 years in good health. CDR3s include the opening cysteine and the closing phenylalanine or tryptophan. The D gene is left open where the match is weak. Size tells how often a clone was seen (once, few, many) or the class of an expanded clone, and some rows leave it out.

J,V,D,size,DNA,CDR3
TRBJ1-6,TRBV30,-,few,TGTGCCTGGACGGGACGGAAAGATTCACCCCTCCACTTT,CAWTGRKDSPLHF
TRBJ2-1,TRBV5-8,-,few,TGTGCCAGCACCTGGCCGACGAGCTCCTACAATGAGCAGTTCTTC,CASTWPTSSYNEQFF
TRBJ1-1,TRBV19,TRBD1,few,TGTGCCAGTAGTAGTCAGGGGGTGGTCATCACTGAAGCTTTCTTT,CASSSQGVVITEAFF
TRBJ2-7,TRBV10-3,-,-,TGTGCCATCAGTGAGTCGCGGGATTCCAACGAGCAGTACTTC,CAISESRDSNEQYF
TRBJ2-7,TRBV11-3,-,-,TGTGCCAGCAGCTTAGATGGAACCAACAAGGGCGAGCAGTACTTC,CASSLDGTNKGEQYF
TRBJ2-7,TRBV2,TRBD1,-,TGTGCCAGCAGTGCTCGACAGGGGTTTGGCGAGCAGTACTTC,CASSARQGFGEQYF
TRBJ1-1,TRBV30,-,many,TGTGCCTGGAGTGAATCAATATCGAGGACCAAAGCTTTCTTT,CAWSESISRTKAFF
TRBJ1-5,TRBV7-2,-,-,TGTGCCAGCAGCCCCGGGGTGGGGAGCAATCAGCCCCAGCATTTT,CASSPGVGSNQPQHF
TRBJ2-7,TRBV11-2,-,-,TGTGCCAGCAGCTTTCGACTGGGGTACGAGCAGTACTTC,CASSFRLGYEQYF
TRBJ2-5,TRBV30,TRBD1,-,TGTGCCTGGAGCCCCGGGACAGCCCAAGAGACCCAGTACTTC,CAWSPGTAQETQYF
TRBJ2-7,TRBV7-2,-,-,TGTGCCAGCAGCCAAAGAGGCGGTCAACCCTACGAGCAGTACTTC,CASSQRGGQPYEQYF
TRBJ2-5,TRBV7-2,TRBD2,-,TGTGCCAGCAGCTTTGGCGGGAGAAGAGAGACCCAGTACTTC,CASSFGGRRETQYF
TRBJ2-1,TRBV13,TRBD2,-,TGTGCCAGCAGCTCATCCAATAGCGGGAAGGCCGCCAATGAGCAGTTCTTC,CASSSSNSGKAANEQFF
TRBJ1-2,TRBV7-8,-,few,TGTGCCAGCAGTACTGGGGGTCGTACCGATGGCTACACCTTC,CASSTGGRTDGYTF
TRBJ2-2,TRBV9,TRBD1,-,TGTGCCAGCAGACAGGGGGGCACCGGGGAGCTGTTTTTT,CASRQGGTGELFF
TRBJ2-5,TRBV25-1,-,-,TGTGCCAGCAGTGCCTTTGGAGAGACCCAGTACTTC,CASSAFGETQYF
TRBJ2-7,TRBV2,-,-,TGTGCCAGCGCCGTCGGAGGCTACCGCTCCTACGAGCAGTACTTC,CASAVGGYRSYEQYF
TRBJ2-3,TRBV21-1,-,-,TGTGCCAGCAGCAAATTCGGGGGGGAGAGGACAGATACGCAGTATTTT,CASSKFGGERTDTQYF
TRBJ2-7,TRBV11-2,-,-,TGTGCCAGCAGCCCCGTTAACCACGAGCAGTACTTC,CASSPVNHEQYF
TRBJ1-4,TRBV6-6,-,-,TGTGCCAGCAGACGTCTCGATGGACGGGAAAAACTGTTTTTT,CASRRLDGREKLFF